Listed below are T cell receptor beta chains from one sample, sequenced in a study of blood T cell repertoires in COVID-19. Produced via immunoSEQ multiplex PCR; TCRdb's table is partial and in-frame only. The sample contains 85,000 to 120,000 clones, 91% of which appear only once. Sequences were obtained from peripheral blood. These receptor sequences come from a man between 18 and 29 years old with acute or convalescent COVID-19. The CDR3 runs from the conserved cysteine through the conserved F or W. Fields, in order: D gene, J gene, V gene, clone size, CDR3 protein, CDR3 DNA. A D gene is named only where the DNA matches it firmly. The listing skips clone size in some rows; elsewhere it reads once, few, many or a size class.

>TRBD2|TRBJ2-1|TRBV11-2|once
CASSLAGGYNEQFF
TGTGCCAGCAGCTTAGCGGGGGGCTACAATGAGCAGTTCTTC
>TRBD1|TRBJ1-1|TRBV12-3/TRBV12-4|NA
CASSLGTGRAFF
TGTGCCAGCAGTTTAGGGACAGGGCGAGCTTTCTTT
>NA|TRBJ1-5|TRBV19|NA
CASSKVQGNQPQHF
TGTGCCAGTAGTAAGGTGCAGGGCAATCAGCCCCAGCATTTT
>TRBD1|TRBJ2-7|TRBV24-1|NA
CATSDPGGSYEQYF
TGTGCCACCAGTGATCCAGGGGGCTCCTACGAGCAGTACTTC
>NA|TRBJ1-1|TRBV28|once
CASSHDTNTEAFF
TGTGCCAGCAGTCATGACACGAACACTGAAGCTTTCTTT
>NA|TRBJ2-7|TRBV12-3/TRBV12-4|NA
CASSLQYEQYF
TGTGCCAGCAGTTTACAGTACGAGCAGTACTTC
>NA|TRBJ2-7|TRBV6-1|NA
CASSEAKSYSTYEQYF
TGTGCCAGCAGTGAAGCGAAGTCCTATAGCACCTACGAGCAGTACTTC
>TRBD2|TRBJ2-7|TRBV5-5|NA
CASSQREHSYEQYF
TGTGCCAGCAGCCAGCGGGAACACTCCTACGAGCAGTACTTC
>TRBD1|TRBJ1-4|TRBV20-1|few
CSARDREVIF
TGCAGTGCCAGGGACAGGGAAGTGATTTTT
>TRBD1|TRBJ2-6|TRBV5-1|NA
CASRKTGGTALSGANVLTF
TGCGCCAGCAGAAAGACAGGGGGTACGGCCCTATCTGGGGCCAACGTCCTGACTTTC
>TRBD2|TRBJ2-7|TRBV28|NA
CASSLTSGGEQYF
TGTGCCAGCAGTTTAACTAGCGGGGGCGAGCAGTACTTC
>NA|TRBJ2-1|TRBV18|NA
CASSQTLVLNNEQFF
TGTGCCAGCTCACAGACATTAGTACTCAACAATGAGCAGTTCTTC
>TRBD1|TRBJ1-2|TRBV3-1/TRBV3-2|NA
CASSPTGAYGYTF
TGTGCCAGCAGCCCGACAGGGGCCTATGGCTACACCTTC
>NA|TRBJ1-1|TRBV2|NA
CASRPAKGGEAFF
TGTGCCAGCAGACCCGCAAAAGGCGGTGAAGCTTTCTTT
>TRBD1|TRBJ1-1|TRBV6-6|NA
CASSYEGTGGTEAFF
TGTGCCAGCAGTTACGAAGGGACAGGGGGCACTGAAGCTTTCTTT
>TRBD2|TRBJ2-5|TRBV5-1|NA
CASSFGLAGPQETQYF
TGCGCCAGCAGCTTTGGACTAGCGGGACCACAAGAGACCCAGTACTTC
>NA|TRBJ2-5|TRBV15|NA
CATSRDLSGTQYF
TGTGCCACCAGCAGAGATCTAAGTGGGACCCAGTACTTC
>TRBD2|TRBJ2-7|TRBV19|once
CASSGLAGTYEQYF
TGTGCCAGTAGTGGGCTAGCGGGAACCTACGAGCAGTACTTC
>NA|TRBJ2-7|TRBV6-5|NA
CASSPQTGYEQYF
TGTGCCAGCAGTCCCCAGACGGGGTACGAGCAGTACTTC
>NA|TRBJ1-2|TRBV25-1|once
CASSLSRRGYGYTF
TGTGCCAGCAGCCTTTCTCGGCGCGGCTATGGCTACACCTTC
>NA|TRBJ1-2|TRBV4-1|NA
CASSQRGGYTF
TGCGCCAGCAGCCAAAGAGGAGGCTACACCTTC
>NA|TRBJ1-3|TRBV10-2|NA
CASSQGTSGNTIYF
TGCGCCAGCAGTCAGGGGACCTCTGGAAACACCATATATTTT
>NA|TRBJ1-1|TRBV19|NA
CASSRALAGAEAFF
TGTGCCAGTAGTCGAGCGTTGGCGGGGGCGGAAGCTTTCTTT
>TRBD1|TRBJ2-5|TRBV7-8|NA
CASSHRGLMVETQYF
TGTGCCAGCAGCCACAGGGGGCTTATGGTGGAGACCCAGTACTTC
>NA|TRBJ1-1|TRBV25-1|once
CASSAPEGRNTEAFF
TGTGCCAGCAGTGCCCCCGAGGGCAGGAACACTGAAGCTTTCTTT
>NA|TRBJ1-5|TRBV20-1|NA
CSASFEGGSQPQHF
TGCAGTGCTAGTTTTGAAGGAGGGAGCCAGCCCCAGCATTTT
>NA|TRBJ2-1|TRBV5-1|NA
CASSLLEINEQFF
TGCGCCAGCAGCTTGTTAGAGATCAATGAGCAGTTCTTC
>NA|TRBJ1-2|TRBV4-1|NA
CASSQPTAGVSRGYTF
TGCGCCAGCAGCCAGCCGACGGCGGGGGTTTCTCGTGGCTACACCTTC
>NA|TRBJ2-1|TRBV4-1|NA
CASSQGPSYNEQFF
TGCGCCAGCAGCCAAGGGCCATCCTACAATGAGCAGTTCTTC
>NA|TRBJ2-7|TRBV7-2|NA
CASSPRAGPSSYEQYF
TGTGCCAGCAGCCCAAGGGCGGGGCCTTCTTCCTACGAGCAGTACTTC
>TRBD1|TRBJ1-2|TRBV5-1|NA
CASSSRWGQGANYGYTF
TGCGCCAGCAGCTCCCGATGGGGACAGGGTGCTAACTATGGCTACACCTTC
>TRBD2|TRBJ2-1|TRBV19|NA
CASSIGAGGPYNEQFF
TGTGCCAGTAGTATAGGAGCGGGAGGGCCTTACAATGAGCAGTTCTTC
>TRBD2|TRBJ2-3|TRBV9|NA
CASSGPRTSGGTTDTQYF
TGTGCCAGCAGCGGCCCTAGGACTAGCGGGGGAACCACAGATACGCAGTATTTT
>NA|TRBJ1-1|TRBV30|NA
CAWSAIFQQGLNTEAFF
TGTGCCTGGAGTGCCATATTCCAACAGGGCTTGAACACTGAAGCTTTCTTT
>NA|TRBJ1-6|TRBV5-1|NA
CASSLDRVWPHSSYNSPLHF
TGCGCCAGCAGCTTGGACAGGGTTTGGCCCCACAGCTCCTATAATTCACCCCTCCACTTT
>TRBD1|TRBJ1-2|TRBV18|NA
CASSPLGQGRDYGYTF
TGTGCCAGCTCACCGCTAGGACAGGGCAGGGACTATGGCTACACCTTC
>TRBD2|TRBJ2-3|TRBV30|NA
CAWSGGTSDSTDTQYF
TGTGCCTGGAGCGGAGGGACTAGCGATAGCACAGATACGCAGTATTTT
>TRBD1|TRBJ1-2|TRBV5-6|once
CASSFGTGIYGYTF
TGTGCCAGCAGCTTCGGGACAGGAATCTATGGCTACACCTTC
>NA|TRBJ1-3|TRBV18|NA
CASSPTGSGNTIYF
TGTGCCAGCTCACCTACAGGGTCTGGAAACACCATATATTTT
>NA|TRBJ1-1|TRBV7-9|NA
CASSLARVMNTEAFF
TGTGCCAGCAGCTTAGCCAGGGTGATGAACACTGAAGCTTTCTTT
>NA|TRBJ2-2|TRBV7-6|NA
CASSLMVLVGTGELFF
TGTGCCAGCAGCTTAATGGTACTAGTGGGGACCGGGGAGCTGTTTTTT
>NA|TRBJ1-1|TRBV28|NA
CASSYTRGTEAFF
TGTGCCAGCAGTTATACCCGGGGAACTGAAGCTTTCTTT
>NA|TRBJ1-6|TRBV27|once
CASSPGTHFNSPLHF
TGTGCCAGCAGTCCTGGGACACATTTTAATTCACCCCTCCACTTT
>NA|TRBJ2-7|TRBV2|once
CASSPMGQVMQYF
TGTGCCAGCAGCCCTATGGGGCAGGTGATGCAGTACTTC
>TRBD1|TRBJ2-6|TRBV27|NA
CASSSGTGSGANVLTF
TGTGCCAGCAGTTCCGGGACAGGGTCTGGGGCCAACGTCCTGACTTTC
>NA|TRBJ2-5|TRBV3-1/TRBV3-2|NA
CASSQEGGGSRWGTQYF
TGTGCCAGCAGCCAAGAAGGGGGAGGGTCTCGGTGGGGGACCCAGTACTTC
>NA|TRBJ1-1|TRBV18|few
CASSPPDRRSNTEAFF
TGTGCCAGCTCACCTCCGGACAGACGATCCAACACTGAAGCTTTCTTT
>NA|TRBJ1-5|TRBV11-2|once
CASSLSGGQPQHF
TGTGCCAGCAGCCTTTCAGGAGGGCAGCCCCAGCATTTT